Each of the 28 T cell receptor beta chains below was sequenced from the same sample in a study of T-cell memory formation after mild COVID-19. One entry per CDR3 protein results from TCRdb running MiXCR on the 5' RACE reads. The sample lists almost 550,000 distinct CDR3 sequences, around 21% occurring once. Specimen: PBMCs or a T cell subset sorted from them (not recorded which). The receptor source for this set is an adult woman who had mild COVID-19 (a few samples of this study predate the infection). Cell type and time point are not known.

This clonotype was observed a handful of times. CDR3 sequence: CASSRLSYNEQFF. The CDR3 coding sequence is TGTGCCAGCAGTCGCCTCTCCTACAATGAGCAGTTCTTC. The chain is built from TRBV12-3 or TRBV12-4 and TRBJ2-1, with D unresolved. The V end was cut by 5 bases, the J end by 0 bases, with 5 bases between. CDR3 size: 13 residues.

The CDR3 spells CASSSTSGGETQYF. In DNA form, the CDR3 reads TGTGCCAGCAGTTCGACTAGCGGGGGCGAGACCCAGTACTTC. This rearrangement joins TRBV27 to TRBJ2-5; TRBD2 aligns across 12 bases. The CDR3 runs 14 residues. V lost 4 bases to trimming and J lost 5 bases; unmatched junction nucleotides: 2. The germline V gene encodes CDR1 MNHEY and CDR2 SMNVEV (reference sequence).

The chain links TRBV29-1 to TRBJ2-5; D is unresolved. This CDR3 is built from 15 residues. Germline V gene data show CDR1 as SQVTM and CDR2 as ANQGSEA. V was shortened by 4 bases and J by 9 bases, with 24 bases between the two germline ends. CDR3 sequence: CSVGLTGLAVLAQYF. In DNA form, the CDR3 reads TGCAGCGTTGGTCTGACGGGCCTCGCCGTGTTGGCCCAGTACTTC.

J is TRBJ2-1 and V is TRBV9, with 11 nucleotides matching TRBD2. Looked up from germline, CDR1 is SGDLS and CDR2 is YYNGEE. The CDR3 spans 18 residues. With 0 bases clipped from V and 1 base from J, the junction kept 6 bases outside the gene matches. In nucleotides, the CDR3 is TGTGCCAGCAGCGTAGGACTAGCGGGATCCCCTTCCTACAATGAGCAGTTCTTC. It specifies CASSVGLAGSPSYNEQFF.

This clonotype was seen many times. The CDR3 coding sequence is TGTGCCAGCAGCTTAAGGCGGGGGCCGACCTACGAGCAGTACTTC. It codes for CASSLRRGPTYEQYF. The chain uses TRBV7-2 and TRBJ2-7; weak D call: TRBD2 (7 bases). The germline V gene has CDR1 SGHTA and CDR2 FQGNSA. Trimming cost V 2 bases and J 2 bases, with 13 bases left between them. There are 15 residues in the CDR3.

As to this clonotype: This may be a read error: a much more frequent sequence differs by one nucleotide. The chain couples TRBV6-2 or TRBV6-3 to TRBJ2-1; 11 bases line up with TRBD1. Trimming cost V 0 bases and J 0 bases; bases outside gene matches: 13. Per the germline V gene, CDR1 is MNHEY and CDR2 is SVGEGT. This CDR3 spans 21 amino acids. CDR3 nucleotide sequence: TGTGCCAGCAGTTACTCATGGATGGACAGGGGGCCTCCGAGCTCCTACAATGAGCAGTTCTTC. Translation gives CASSYSWMDRGPPSSYNEQFF.

This clonotype was seen many times. Sequence at one end of the junction differs from germline and may be a read error. The V gene is TRBV12-3 or TRBV12-4, the J gene TRBJ1-1; D is undetermined. The CDR3 loop spans 13 amino acids. CDR3 in DNA: TGTGCCAGCAGCTTAGCGGGGAACACTGAAGCTTTCTTT. Translating gives CASSLAGNTEAFF.

The chain has TRBV3-1 and TRBJ2-7; D not certain. Germline loops: CDR1 LGHDT, CDR2 YNNKEL (reference sequence). V was trimmed by 4 bases and J by 5 bases, leaving 12 bases between them. The CDR3 has 13 amino acids. The CDR3, as DNA: TGTGCCAGCAGCCGCTTGGGTGGGGACGAGCAGTACTTC. This encodes CASSRLGGDEQYF.

As to this clonotype: Its ends do not fully match the called genes, so a read error is possible. This rearrangement joins TRBV7-2 to TRBJ2-1; D is unclear. Germline values: CDR1 SGHTA, CDR2 FQGNSA. The CDR3 loop spans 13 amino acids. CDR3 DNA sequence: TGTGACAGCAGCCCGGGCTCCTACAATGAGCAGTTCTTC. As protein: CDSSPGSYNEQFF.

The chain carries TRBV7-2 and TRBJ2-6; 12 bases are shared with TRBD2. The CDR3 runs 18 residues. V shed 5 bases, J shed 1 base, and the junction held 6 bases outside the gene matches. CDR1 is SGHTA and CDR2 is FQGNSA in the germline V gene. CDR3 in amino acids: CASSPRLAGESGANVLTF. In DNA, the CDR3 is TGTGCCAGCAGCCCCAGACTAGCGGGAGAGTCTGGGGCCAACGTCCTGACTTTC.

This clonotype was picked up a small number of times. This chain links TRBV20-1 with TRBJ1-1; D is unresolved. Germline CDR1 DFQATT, CDR2 SNEGSKA (reference sequence). The ends were cut back, 5 bases at V and 4 bases at J, with 14 bases in the middle. This CDR3 is 13 amino acids long. CDR3 residues: CSARHPFGTEAFF. The CDR3 DNA reads as TGCAGTGCTCGCCATCCCTTTGGCACTGAAGCTTTCTTT.

The rearrangement uses TRBV2 and TRBJ2-7; perhaps TRBD2 as D (6 bases). Germline CDR1 SNHLY, CDR2 FYNNEI. The CDR3 runs to 15 residues. Trimming pared 4 bases from V and 9 bases from J, leaving 22 bases between. CDR3 sequence reads: CASSGGVSGSRRQYF. The CDR3 bases are TGTGCCAGCAGTGGGGGCGTTAGCGGATCCAGGCGGCAGTACTTC.

This clonotype was found a few times. This sequence joins TRBV7-8 and TRBJ2-7; D might be TRBD2 (5 bases). CDR1 and CDR2 from the germline V gene are SGHVS and FQNEAQ. The CDR3 totals 16 residues. Trimming left V 2 bases short and J 4 bases short, with 18 bases between. CDR3 loop: CASSLLVPSGIYEQYF. The CDR3 DNA is TGTGCCAGCAGCTTATTGGTCCCCTCCGGGATTTACGAGCAGTACTTC.

This chain uses TRBV6-5 with TRBJ2-1; no reliable D call. The CDR3 runs 15 residues. Trimming shortened V by 6 bases and J by 4 bases, and 16 bases separated the two germline ends. Looked up from germline, CDR1 is MNHEY and CDR2 is SVGAGI. The CDR3 loop reads CASSLDAAGYNEQFF. The CDR3 coding sequence is TGTGCCAGCAGCCTGGACGCCGCAGGATACAATGAGCAGTTCTTC.

This clonotype was seen a few times. The chain joins TRBV7-6 to TRBJ2-2, with 9 positions matching TRBD1. The V gene's germline CDR1 is SGHVS and CDR2 FNYEAQ. CDR3 length: 16 residues. V trimming: 6 bases; J trimming: 1 base; junction bases outside the gene matches: 6. CDR3 amino acids: CASRAGQGMNTGELFF. CDR3 in DNA: TGTGCCAGCAGAGCCGGACAGGGGATGAACACCGGGGAGCTGTTTTTT.

This clonotype turned up a few times. The chain carries TRBV5-4 and TRBJ1-3; TRBD1 is a possible D gene (5 bases). The length of the CDR3 is 15 residues. CDR1 SGHNT and CDR2 YYREEE come from the germline V gene (reference sequence). Trimming pared 4 bases from V and 4 bases from J, leaving 15 bases between. The CDR3 here is CASSTGTGKGNTIYF. The CDR3 DNA reads TGTGCCAGCAGCACGGGGACCGGGAAGGGAAACACCATATATTTT.

This chain uses TRBV12-3 or TRBV12-4 with TRBJ1-1, with no clear D. The CDR3 extends over 13 amino acids. Trimming left V 9 bases short and J 1 base short, with 12 bases between. The CDR3 sequence: CASGPSKNTEAFF. The CDR3 coding sequence is TGTGCCAGTGGACCGAGCAAGAACACTGAAGCTTTCTTT.

A few counts support this clonotype. This sequence joins TRBV2 and TRBJ2-1; no reliable D call. The CDR3 has 10 amino acids. Germline V gene sequence: CDR1 SNHLY, CDR2 FYNNEI. The V end was cut by 8 bases, the J end by 5 bases, with 4 bases between. This CDR3 reads CASADNEQFF. CDR3 DNA: TGTGCCAGCGCGGACAATGAGCAGTTCTTC.

The rearrangement links TRBV4-3 to TRBJ2-3; TRBD2 is a possible D gene (6 bases). CDR1 is LGHNA and CDR2 is YSLEER in the germline V gene. With 4 bases removed from V and 14 bases from J, the gap between germline ends came to 25 bases. This CDR3 is 15 amino acids long. CDR3 coding DNA: TGCGCCAGCAGCCCCGATTTCTCCGGAGGGCCCCGGGTGTATTTT. It is translated as CASSPDFSGGPRVYF.

The genes are TRBV6-6 and TRBJ1-1, with a weak D call TRBD1 (6 bases). The V and J ends lost 8 bases and 7 bases respectively, with 17 bases between them. CDR1 is MNHNY, CDR2 SVGAGI, per germline (reference sequence). The CDR3 consists of 13 residues. CDR3 amino acids: CASDVQGMGEAFF. The CDR3 DNA reads TGTGCCAGCGATGTCCAGGGGATGGGTGAAGCTTTCTTT.

This clonotype was observed a few times. The chain joins TRBV6-2 or TRBV6-3 to TRBJ1-1; 10 nucleotides align to TRBD1. The CDR3 is 14 amino acids. Germline loops: CDR1 MNHEY, CDR2 SVGEGT. With 6 bases clipped from V and 5 bases from J, the junction kept 6 bases outside the gene matches. The CDR3 loop reads CASRRQGARTEAFF. The CDR3 DNA reads TGTGCCAGCAGGAGACAGGGGGCGCGTACTGAAGCTTTCTTT.

The CDR3 region has the DNA TGCAGCGTCGGGGGGCTCTCGGGCACCGGGGAGCTGTTTTTT. It codes for CSVGGLSGTGELFF. The J gene is TRBJ2-2, the V gene TRBV29-1, with D perhaps matching TRBD2 (7 bases). Deletions cut 6 bases from V and 4 bases from J, with 15 bases between. The length of the CDR3 is 14 residues. Germline values: CDR1 SQVTM, CDR2 ANQGSEA.

The rearrangement joins TRBV28 to TRBJ2-7; 8 positions match TRBD2. The CDR3 spans 13 residues. The trim removed 6 bases at V and 3 bases at J, leaving 4 bases unmatched. Germline assignment: CDR1 MDHEN and CDR2 SYDVKM. The CDR3 is CASRAGGGYEQYF. CDR3 sequence (DNA): TGTGCCAGCAGGGCGGGAGGTGGCTACGAGCAGTACTTC.

CDR3 nucleotides: TGTGCCAGCAGCGTAGAAACCGGGACTAGCGGGAGGCAAGACCAAGAGACCCAGTACTTC. This encodes CASSVETGTSGRQDQETQYF. The rearrangement uses TRBV21-1 and TRBJ2-5; the table's D call of TRBD2 was not tested on the DNA. TRBV21-1 is labeled a pseudogene. CDR3 size: 20 residues.

This clonotype occurred a few times. V gene TRBV7-2 combines with J gene TRBJ2-3; D is uncertain. V lost 5 bases, J lost 6 bases, and 9 bases lay in between. Germline values: CDR1 SGHTA, CDR2 FQGNSA. The CDR3 covers 12 residues. The chain's CDR3 is CASSTFPDTQYF. CDR3 bases: TGTGCCAGCAGCACTTTTCCGGATACGCAGTATTTT.

In this sample, this clonotype turned up a few times. This chain links TRBV6-4 with TRBJ2-1, with 8 nucleotides matching TRBD2. Germline CDR1 and CDR2: MRHNA and SNTAGT. The CDR3 contains 15 residues. V was pared by 2 bases and J by 8 bases, with 8 bases of the junction left unmatched. The CDR3: CASSDGVSGVDEQFF. The CDR3 coding sequence is TGTGCCAGCAGTGACGGCGTTAGCGGGGTGGATGAGCAGTTCTTC.

The V gene is TRBV7-6, the J gene TRBJ2-1; 8 bases align to TRBD2. The germline V gene encodes CDR1 SGHVS and CDR2 FNYEAQ. Trimming at V came to 6 bases and at J to 7 bases, leaving 11 bases not matched to a gene. This CDR3 contains 15 residues. CDR3 in DNA: TGTGCCAGCAGTCGAACCGGGGCGGGAGGTAATGAGCAGTTCTTC. Translating it yields CASSRTGAGGNEQFF.

The chain employs TRBV7-9 and TRBJ2-5, with 12 bases aligning to TRBD2. The CDR3 is 16 amino acids. Unmatched junction bases numbered 6, after V lost 5 bases and J lost 2 bases. The V gene's germline CDR1 is SEHNR and CDR2 FQNEAQ (reference sequence). CDR3 sequence reads: CASSPGTSGPQETQYF. The CDR3 DNA reads TGTGCCAGCAGCCCCGGGACTAGCGGGCCTCAAGAGACCCAGTACTTC.